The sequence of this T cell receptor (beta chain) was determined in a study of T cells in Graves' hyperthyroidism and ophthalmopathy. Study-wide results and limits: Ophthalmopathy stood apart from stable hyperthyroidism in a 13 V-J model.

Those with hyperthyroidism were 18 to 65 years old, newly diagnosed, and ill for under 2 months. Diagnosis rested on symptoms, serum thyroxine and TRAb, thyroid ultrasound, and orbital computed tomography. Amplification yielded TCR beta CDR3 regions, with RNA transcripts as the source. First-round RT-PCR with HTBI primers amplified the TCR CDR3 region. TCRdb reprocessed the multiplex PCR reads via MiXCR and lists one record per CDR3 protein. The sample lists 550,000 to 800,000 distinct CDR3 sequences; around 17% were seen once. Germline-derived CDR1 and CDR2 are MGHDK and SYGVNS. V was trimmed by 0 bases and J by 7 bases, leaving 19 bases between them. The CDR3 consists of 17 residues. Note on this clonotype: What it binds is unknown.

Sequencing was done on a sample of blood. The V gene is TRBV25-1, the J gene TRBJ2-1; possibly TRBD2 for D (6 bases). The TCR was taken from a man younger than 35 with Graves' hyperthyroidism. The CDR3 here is CASSEYNIGGLKNEQFF. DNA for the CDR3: TGTGCCAGCAGTGAATATAACATCGGGGGACTCAAGAATGAGCAGTTCTTC.